The 5 T cell receptor beta chains listed next were all sequenced from one sample in a study of blood T cells in healthy people across ages. Primers used in a second PCR of roughly 6 to 11 cycles were a sample-barcoded 5' primer and a J-beta primer mix. TCRdb ran MiXCR on the 5' RACE reads and lists one entry per CDR3 protein. This sample has fewer than 2,000,000 distinct CDR3 sequences, with roughly 30% found just once. The material sequenced was blood. Source of these receptors: a woman aged 25 to 39 in good health.

In regard to this clonotype: A much larger clone differs by one base, so this may be a read error. This sequence joins TRBV6-2 or TRBV6-3 and TRBJ2-1; 7 bases fit TRBD1. This CDR3 has 14 residues. Germline-derived CDR1 and CDR2 are MNHEY and SVGEGT. J gave up 12 bases and V 10 bases, and 18 bases lay outside the gene matches. The CDR3 DNA is TGTGCCACCTGTCCCGGGACAGCTTCCTGGGTGCAGTTCTTC. It encodes CATCPGTASWVQFF.

This chain joins TRBV7-3 and TRBJ2-3, with D possibly being TRBD1 or TRBD2 (6 bases each). From germline, CDR1 is SGHTA and CDR2 FQGTGA. The CDR3 spans 20 residues. V lost 5 bases and J lost 2, with 29 bases in between. The CDR3 is CASSLRPGGLMLRSTDTQYF. The CDR3 nucleotides are TGTGCCAGCAGCCTGCGGCCCGGGGGCTTGATGCTACGTTCCACAGATACGCAGTATTTT.

With respect to this clonotype: The germline gene is not matched at one end of the junction; a read error may be the cause. The CDR3 nucleotides read TGTGCCAGCAGCGTTACAGGGACCTACGAGCGGTACTTC. It yields the protein CASSVTGTYERYF. V and J are TRBV11-1 and TRBJ2-7; weak D call: TRBD1 (6 bases). Germline lookup yields CDR1 SGHAT and CDR2 FQDESV (reference sequence). The CDR3 runs 13 residues.

This clonotype came up a few times. The chain recombines TRBV2 with TRBJ1-2, with a possible D match to TRBD1 (5 bases). CDR1 and CDR2 from the germline V gene are SNHLY and FYNNEI. CDR3 length equals 12 residues. V was shortened by 7 bases and J by 4 bases, with 10 bases between the two germline ends. The CDR3 DNA sequence: TGTGCCAGCAACACAAGGGGCTATGGCTACACCTTC. Translation: CASNTRGYGYTF.

CDR3 bases: TGTGCCAGCAGCGGGGGGGCTTCGGAGATGAACACTGAAGCTTTCTTT. This translates into CASSGGASEMNTEAFF. The chain combines TRBV21-1 with TRBJ1-1; the table's D gene call, TRBD1, was not cross checked with the DNA. TRBV21-1 is a pseudogene segment. The CDR3 has 16 amino acids.